Below, 13 T cell receptor beta chains from the same sample are listed, as sequenced in a study of blood T cells in healthy people across ages. With a J-beta primer mix and a sample-barcoded 5' primer, a second PCR ran about 6 to 11 cycles. TCRdb reprocessed the 5' RACE reads with MiXCR, giving one entry per CDR3 protein. The sample has around 580,000 distinct CDR3 sequences; more than 45% are singletons. Specimen: blood. These receptors all stem from a man aged 80 or over in good health.

This chain uses TRBV20-1 with TRBJ2-1; TRBD2 aligns across 11 bases. V shed 0 bases, J shed 5 bases, and the junction held 12 bases outside the gene matches. This CDR3 contains 18 residues. The germline V gene encodes CDR1 DFQATT and CDR2 SNEGSKA (reference sequence). CDR3 loop: CSAREYKLAGGVDNEQFF. The CDR3, as DNA: TGCAGTGCTAGAGAGTACAAGCTAGCGGGAGGAGTGGACAATGAGCAGTTCTTC.

Regarding this clonotype: A much larger clonotype is one base distant, so this may be a read error. This chain joins TRBV12-3 or TRBV12-4 and TRBJ2-7; the match to TRBD2 covers 8 bases. Trimming took 6 bases from V and 3 from J; bases not matched to a gene: 4. The CDR3 loop spans 13 amino acids. The chain's CDR3 is CASSDTSGYEQYF. As DNA, the CDR3 is TGTGCCAGCAGCGATACTAGCGGCTACGAGCAGTACTTC.

The chain combines TRBV24-1 with TRBJ2-1; the match to TRBD2 covers 14 bases. Germline assignment: CDR1 KGHDR and CDR2 SFDVKD. This CDR3 has 16 amino acids. Germline trimming cut 3 bases from V and 7 bases from J; bases unmatched to any gene: 4. The DNA of the CDR3 is TGTGCCACCAGTGATCCGACTAGCGGGAGGGAGAATGAGCAGTTCTTC. Translation gives CATSDPTSGRENEQFF.

The J gene is TRBJ2-2, the V gene TRBV6-6; D may match TRBD1 or TRBD2 (6 bases each). V was clipped by 6 bases and J by 8 bases, with 19 bases between them. In germline, CDR1 is MNHNY, CDR2 SVGAGI (reference sequence). The CDR3 is made up of 15 amino acids. This chain's CDR3 is CASSPGDWPGGELFF. CDR3 sequence (DNA): TGTGCCAGCAGCCCAGGGGACTGGCCGGGTGGGGAGCTGTTTTTT.

The rearrangement uses TRBV7-2 and TRBJ2-7, with TRBD2 as a possible D gene (5 bases). Germline V gene lookup returns CDR1 SGHTA and CDR2 FQGNSA. This CDR3 spans 12 amino acids. The V end was cut by 10 bases, the J end by 2 bases, with 12 bases between. The CDR3 sequence: CATSIAPYEQYF. For the CDR3, the DNA is TGTGCCACCTCAATAGCGCCCTACGAGCAGTACTTC.

The CDR3 sequence: CASAAGSMNTEAFF. DNA of the CDR3: TGTGCCAGCGCTGCGGGGTCCATGAACACTGAAGCTTTCTTT. The chain recombines TRBV7-9 with TRBJ1-1; D unresolved. The V gene lost 8 bases and the J gene lost 0 bases, with 13 bases spanning the gap. The CDR3 is made up of 14 amino acids. Germline CDR1 reads SEHNR; CDR2 reads FQNEAQ (reference sequence).

The chain couples TRBV27 to TRBJ1-1; D remains unclear. Germline V gene data show CDR1 as MNHEY and CDR2 as SMNVEV (reference sequence). V was cut by 6 bases and J by 5 bases, with 25 bases left in between. The CDR3 covers 17 residues. CDR3 sequence (DNA): TGTGCCAGCAGACGAAGGACGGACGCCTGGATGATAACTGAAGCTTTCTTT. It encodes CASRRRTDAWMITEAFF.

Comments on this clonotype: A much larger clone differs by one base, so this may be a read error. The chain is built from TRBV6-2 or TRBV6-3 and TRBJ2-1; D remains ambiguous. The CDR3 has 11 residues. CDR1 and CDR2 (germline): MNHEY, SVGEGT. Written as DNA, the CDR3 is TGTGTCAGCAGTCACCTCGGTGAGCAGTTCTTC. Translation gives CVSSHLGEQFF.

V usage is TRBV25-1 and J usage is TRBJ1-2; 10 bases are a match to TRBD1. The trim removed 7 bases at V and 5 bases at J, leaving 10 bases unmatched. Germline CDR1 MGHDK, CDR2 SYGVNS. The CDR3 has 15 residues. CDR3 nucleotides: TGTGCCAGCACATCCGGGACAGGGGAAGAATATGGCTACACCTTC. Its protein is CASTSGTGEEYGYTF.

This clonotype was found many times. This rearrangement joins TRBV6-5 to TRBJ2-1, with D hard to call. Trimming left V 6 bases short and J 0 bases short, with 6 bases between. The CDR3 has 13 amino acids. The germline V gene has CDR1 MNHEY and CDR2 SVGAGI. This chain's CDR3 is CASRPSSYNEQFF. The CDR3 coding sequence is TGTGCCAGCAGGCCGAGCTCCTACAATGAGCAGTTCTTC.

The chain uses TRBV7-2 and TRBJ2-3; the match to TRBD2 covers 9 bases. Trimming at V came to 2 bases and at J to 0 bases, leaving 9 bases not matched to a gene. The CDR3 consists of 18 residues. In germline, CDR1 is SGHTA, CDR2 FQGNSA. The CDR3 coding sequence is TGTGCCAGCAGCTTACGCTGGGGACTAGCAGAAAGCACAGATACGCAGTATTTT. It specifies CASSLRWGLAESTDTQYF.

CDR3 bases: TGCAGCGTTGGGGACAGGGGTGAGACCCAGTACTTC. Protein sequence: CSVGDRGETQYF. The chain has TRBV29-1 and TRBJ2-5, with TRBD1 matching 10 bases. The CDR3 loop spans 12 amino acids. In germline, CDR1 is SQVTM, CDR2 ANQGSEA. The junction had 1 base not matched to a gene; V was cut back by 4 bases and J by 5 bases.

Ten or more counts support this clonotype. The chain employs TRBV6-2 or TRBV6-3 and TRBJ2-7; TRBD1 agrees at 7 bases. CDR3 length equals 15 residues. V dropped 2 bases and J dropped 2; count of bases not matched to a gene: 6. CDR1 and CDR2 from the germline V gene are MNHEY and SVGEGT. CDR3: CASSYRQGRAYEQYF. CDR3 nucleotides: TGTGCCAGCAGTTACCGACAGGGCAGGGCCTACGAGCAGTACTTC.